One sample yielded the 21 T cell receptor beta chains listed below, sequenced in a study of beta chain features in type 1 diabetes listed by TCRdb under 2018. The library was produced with the immunoSEQ multiplex PCR assay. The entire amount of isolated RNA was reverse transcribed using the High Capacity cDNA Reverse Transcription Kit, so the sequenced TCRB transcripts were expressed ones. TCRdb took over this immuneACCESS table, retaining in-frame rearrangements with V and J assigned. Such tables are incomplete; in checked studies, under half of the missing clones stem from an unresolved V gene, and the remainder is unexplained. This sample lists roughly 250,000 clones; under 70% were detected once. The ten largest make up approximately 0.05% of the sample. Specimen: naive CD4+ T cells from blood. Interpreted using the paper, the cell subset or site label stands for: true naive CD4+ T cells. These receptor sequences come from a man younger than 40 in good health.

The chain joins TRBV10-3 to TRBJ2-2; no clear D. Deletions cut 3 bases from V and 1 base from J, with 9 bases between. Per germline, CDR1 ENHRY and CDR2 SYGVKD. The CDR3 is 15 residues long. CDR3 sequence: CAISDLKGNTGELFF. CDR3 nucleotides: TGTGCCATCAGTGACCTTAAAGGGAACACCGGGGAGCTGTTTTTT.

J is TRBJ2-7 and V is TRBV2, with 8 positions matching TRBD1. V gave up 3 bases and J gave up 5 bases; unmatched junction bases: 6. Per the germline V gene, CDR1 is SNHLY and CDR2 is FYNNEI. This CDR3 spans 14 amino acids. The chain's CDR3 is CASSDQGASDEQYF. The CDR3 DNA is TGTGCCAGCAGTGATCAGGGGGCGAGCGACGAGCAGTACTTC.

The V gene is TRBV14, the J gene TRBJ2-5; D call uncertain. Germline V gives CDR1 SGHDN, CDR2 FVKESK. The V end was cut by 3 bases, the J end by 6 bases, with 17 bases between. CDR3 length: 15 amino acids. DNA for the CDR3: TGTGCCAGCAGCCAGGCCCAGTTGGTTCCGAAGACCCAGTACTTC. The encoded protein is CASSQAQLVPKTQYF.

Comments on this clone: Other DNA sequences in the sample encode the same CDR3. V usage is TRBV30 and J usage is TRBJ2-7; 7 nucleotides match TRBD1. Trimming cost V 3 bases and J 0 bases; bases outside gene matches: 2. The CDR3 contains 13 residues. Germline-derived CDR1 and CDR2 are GTSNPN and SVGIG (reference sequence). CDR3 in amino acids: CAWSRDSSYEQYF. The CDR3, as DNA: TGTGCCTGGAGCCGGGACAGCTCCTACGAGCAGTACTTC.

In this sample, this clone turned up a few times. V is TRBV2 and J is TRBJ2-5; 9 bases agree with TRBD2. V was clipped by 6 bases and J by 6 bases; unmatched bases: 11. The CDR3 is 15 amino acids. Germline V CDR1 and CDR2: SNHLY, FYNNEI. CDR3 coding DNA: TGTGCCAGCAGACTAGATAGCGGGGGCCATCAGACCCAGTACTTC. Amino acids: CASRLDSGGHQTQYF.

This clone was seen only once. The J gene is TRBJ2-7, the V gene TRBV5-1, with 7 nucleotides matching TRBD2. This CDR3 has 16 amino acids. The V segment lost 0 bases and the J segment 3 bases; nucleotides outside the gene matches: 9. Germline-derived CDR1 and CDR2 are SGHRS and YFSETQ. CDR3 loop: CASSLAWREGSYEQYF. DNA of the CDR3: TGCGCCAGCAGCTTGGCCTGGAGGGAGGGTAGCTACGAGCAGTACTTC.

This clone showed up just a few times. The chain has TRBV10-3 and TRBJ2-1; 10 nucleotides agree with TRBD1. The V gene end was trimmed by 5 bases and the J gene end by 7 bases; junction bases not matched to a gene: 8. CDR1 is ENHRY and CDR2 is SYGVKD in the germline V gene. The CDR3 covers 15 residues. Here the CDR3 DNA reads TGTGCCATCAGTTGGTCAGAGGGACAGGGGAATGAGCAGTTCTTC. Its protein is CAISWSEGQGNEQFF.

This clone showed up just a few times. The chain recombines TRBV9 with TRBJ2-1; perhaps TRBD1 as D (5 bases). The germline gives CDR1 SGDLS, CDR2 YYNGEE. The CDR3 is 14 residues long. Between the trimmed V and J ends, which lost 3 bases and 4 bases, there was a span of 11 bases. CDR3 sequence (DNA): TGTGCCAGCAGCGCCCTCCAGGGATACAATGAGCAGTTCTTC. It translates to CASSALQGYNEQFF.

The V and J genes are TRBV30 and TRBJ2-7; D uncertain. In germline, CDR1 is GTSNPN, CDR2 SVGIG (reference sequence). The CDR3 is 11 residues long. The V gene lost 2 bases and the J gene lost 7 bases, with 9 bases spanning the gap. For the CDR3, the DNA is TGTGCCTGGAGTACCTTTGAGGAGCAGTACTTC. Translated: CAWSTFEEQYF.

The chain recombines TRBV30 with TRBJ2-3; 12 positions match TRBD2. Looked up from germline, CDR1 is GTSNPN and CDR2 is SVGIG (reference sequence). Trimming took 1 base from V and 3 from J; bases not matched to a gene: 5. The CDR3 covers 16 residues. CDR3 amino acids: CAWSAGTSGLTDTQYF. As DNA, the CDR3 is TGTGCCTGGAGTGCCGGGACTAGCGGGCTAACAGATACGCAGTATTTT.

The rearrangement uses TRBV20-1 and TRBJ2-7; 7 bases map to TRBD2. The CDR3 runs to 10 residues. Per the germline V gene, CDR1 is DFQATT and CDR2 is SNEGSKA (reference sequence). The CDR3 is CSPRGVEQYF. The CDR3 nucleotides are TGCAGCCCTCGGGGGGTTGAGCAGTACTTC.

This clone came up a few times. The genes are TRBV7-9 and TRBJ1-1; D call uncertain. Germline V gene data show CDR1 as SEHNR and CDR2 as FQNEAQ (reference sequence). Trimming took 11 bases from V and 0 from J, leaving 13 bases between them. The CDR3 loop spans 13 amino acids. The CDR3 bases are TGTGCCGGGGTAAGACCGGTGAACACTGAAGCTTTCTTT. Translating it yields CAGVRPVNTEAFF. The full variable domain, rest sourced from reference TRBV7-9 and TRBJ1-1, is DTGVSQNPRHKITKRGQNVTFRCDPISEHNRLYWYRQTLGQGPEFLTYFQNEAQLEKSRLLSDRFSAERPKGSFSTLEIQRTEQGDSAMYLCAGVRPVNTEAFFGQGTRLTVV.

The J gene is TRBJ1-5, the V gene TRBV30; 8 bases align to TRBD1. CDR1 GTSNPN and CDR2 SVGIG come from the germline V gene (reference sequence). The CDR3 sequence is 15 residues long. Trimming removed 3 bases from V and 2 bases from J; junction bases left unmatched: 6. The CDR3 sequence: CAWSVPGGGNQPQHF. In DNA form, the CDR3 reads TGTGCCTGGAGCGTACCAGGGGGCGGCAATCAGCCCCAGCATTTT.

In this sample, this clone turned up a few times. V and J are TRBV9 and TRBJ2-1; 8 nucleotides line up with TRBD2. CDR1 and CDR2 (germline): SGDLS, YYNGEE. After removal of 4 bases from V and 2 bases from J, the junction contained 26 bases not matched to a gene. The length of the CDR3 is 22 residues. This CDR3 reads CASSPRGGGGTAGSRPYNEQFF. The DNA for the CDR3 is TGTGCCAGCAGCCCCCGGGGGGGCGGAGGGACTGCAGGAAGCCGGCCCTACAATGAGCAGTTCTTC.

The chain is built from TRBV4-3 and TRBJ2-1; 8 nucleotides align to TRBD2. CDR1 LGHNA and CDR2 YSLEER come from the germline V gene. The V and J ends lost 4 bases and 9 bases, in that order; junction bases with no gene match: 8. The CDR3 extends over 14 amino acids. CDR3 residues: CASSRISGMVEQFF. The CDR3 nucleotides are TGCGCCAGCAGCCGGATTAGCGGGATGGTTGAGCAGTTCTTC.

This clone was counted a few times. The chain couples TRBV21-1 to TRBJ2-3; the table calls TRBD2, which could not be checked here. TRBV21-1 is recorded as a pseudogene. The CDR3 length is 20 residues. The CDR3 reads CASSKGPSGGPHESADTQYF. The CDR3 nucleotides read TGTGCCAGCAGCAAAGGTCCCAGCGGGGGGCCACACGAGAGTGCAGATACGCAGTATTTT.

V usage is TRBV29-1 and J usage is TRBJ1-1; D may be TRBD1 (6 bases). V was clipped by 7 bases and J by 7 bases, with 13 bases between them. CDR3 size: 11 residues. The V gene's germline CDR1 is SQVTM and CDR2 ANQGSEA. The CDR3 bases are TGCAGCGCCGTAACAGGGTATGAAGCTTTCTTT. Translation gives CSAVTGYEAFF.

The chain joins TRBV10-3 to TRBJ2-3, with TRBD2 matching over 8 bases. V lost 4 bases and J lost 2; bases outside the gene matches: 5. CDR3 length: 15 residues. In germline, CDR1 is ENHRY, CDR2 SYGVKD. CDR3 residues: CAISGAGAPTDTQYF. CDR3 nucleotides: TGTGCCATCAGTGGAGCGGGGGCCCCCACAGATACGCAGTATTTT.

The chain carries TRBV14 and TRBJ2-3; D is possibly TRBD1 or TRBD2 (5 bases each). The germline V gene encodes CDR1 SGHDN and CDR2 FVKESK. V dropped 4 bases and J dropped 8 bases, with 13 bases sitting between them. This CDR3 comprises 13 residues. The DNA of the CDR3 is TGTGCCAGCAGCCCCTCCCTGAGGGGTACGCAGTATTTT. Its translation: CASSPSLRGTQYF.

V gene TRBV9 combines with J gene TRBJ1-1; no definite D call. This CDR3 has 13 residues. Germline CDR1 reads SGDLS; CDR2 reads YYNGEE. The V end lost 0 bases, the J end lost 4 bases, and 7 bases lay between the germline ends. The DNA of the CDR3 is TGTGCCAGCAGCGTAGCACAGCTCACTGAAGCTTTCTTT. Its protein is CASSVAQLTEAFF.

The V call is TRBV7-2, the J call TRBJ2-2; 7 bases are a match to TRBD1. The CDR3 consists of 15 residues. Germline CDR1 reads SGHTA; CDR2 reads FQGNSA. The ends lost 3 bases at V and 0 bases at J; junction bases unmatched: 1. In DNA form, the CDR3 reads TGTGCCAGCAGCTTCGGGACAGCGAACACCGGGGAGCTGTTTTTT. It is translated as CASSFGTANTGELFF.